This entry describes one T cell receptor beta chain. This sample is part of a study of blood T cell repertoires in COVID-19. Study summary: COVID-19 samples from acute and convalescent phases originated in the United States, Italy and Spain.

The germline CDR1 and CDR2 sequences are ENHRY and SYGVKD. V was clipped by 3 bases and J by 5 bases; unmatched bases: 10. This CDR3 has 17 residues. Authors' methods: Cell counts per sample came from amplifying reference gene primers. The method was immunoSEQ multiplex PCR; TCRdb's version includes in-frame clones alone and lacks a portion of them. The V and J calls and the clone size are those of that table, but D and trimming were determined from the DNA. This table has approximately 330,000 clones, 80% to 90% appearing once. V is TRBV10-3 and J is TRBJ2-6, with 7 bases matching TRBD2. The receptor was derived from a man aged 25 to 40 with COVID-19, enrolled during active disease. The specimen sequenced was peripheral blood. The CDR3 DNA reads as TGTGCCATCAGTGATGTGTCAGGGAGGGGTAGGGCCAACGTCCTGACTTTC. Its translation is CAISDVSGRGRANVLTF.